The 19 T cell receptor beta chains below come from one sample, sequenced in a study of blood T cell repertoires in COVID-19. Sequenced by immunoSEQ multiplex PCR; TCRdb stores in-frame clones only, minus some. The sample consists of under 110,000 clones, approximately 90% of them appearing once. Sequenced material: peripheral blood. Receptors originate from a man in his fifties with acute or convalescent COVID-19.

V usage is TRBV7-9 and J usage is TRBJ1-1, with D possibly being TRBD1 (5 bases). Deletions cut 4 bases from V and 1 base from J, with 7 bases between. The CDR3 is made up of 13 amino acids. Germline CDR1 reads SEHNR; CDR2 reads FQNEAQ (reference sequence). Written as DNA, the CDR3 is TGTGCCAGCAGCTACCAGGGGAACACTGAAGCTTTCTTT. Its translation is CASSYQGNTEAFF.

V usage is TRBV5-1 and J usage is TRBJ2-1; 10 positions match TRBD2. CDR3 size: 15 residues. The ends lost 0 bases at V and 5 bases at J; junction bases unmatched: 2. Germline CDR1 is SGHRS and CDR2 is YFSETQ. The CDR3 nucleotides read TGCGCCAGCAGCTTGGTAGCGGGGGGACACAATGAGCAGTTCTTC. It translates to CASSLVAGGHNEQFF.

The chain has TRBV18 and TRBJ2-1, with 10 bases identical to TRBD2. Germline CDR1 is KGHSH and CDR2 is LQKENI. After removal of 3 bases from V and 0 bases from J, the junction contained 5 bases not matched to a gene. This CDR3 comprises 17 residues. DNA for the CDR3: TGTGCCAGCTCACCCAGGACTAGCGGCAGCTCCTACAATGAGCAGTTCTTC. Translation gives CASSPRTSGSSYNEQFF.

The sample holds one count of this clone. V and J are TRBV9 and TRBJ1-3, with 7 bases identical to TRBD1. Germline CDR1 SGDLS, CDR2 YYNGEE. The CDR3 is made up of 16 amino acids. The trim removed 4 bases at V and 0 bases at J, leaving 7 bases unmatched. The CDR3 spells CASSLTGFTSGNTIYF. The CDR3 coding sequence is TGTGCCAGCAGCCTGACAGGGTTCACCTCTGGAAACACCATATATTTT.

The chain is built from TRBV6-1 and TRBJ2-7; 10 bases map to TRBD1. Per germline, CDR1 MNHNS and CDR2 SASEGT. CDR3 size: 14 residues. The J segment lost 6 bases and the V segment lost 2 bases, leaving 4 bases of the junction unmatched. CDR3 residues: CASSEPGTGVEQYF. DNA of the CDR3: TGTGCCAGCAGTGAACCCGGGACAGGGGTCGAGCAGTACTTC.

The DNA of the CDR3 is TGTGCCAGCAGCCCGGGACTAGCGGGGATCAATGAGCAGTTCTTC. Its protein product is CASSPGLAGINEQFF. The rearrangement uses TRBV3-1 (or the pseudogene TRBV3-2) and TRBJ2-1; 13 positions match TRBD2. There are 15 residues in the CDR3. After removal of 4 bases from V and 6 bases from J, the junction contained 3 bases not matched to a gene. CDR1 is LGHDT, CDR2 YNNKEL, per germline (reference sequence).

The V call is TRBV4-3, the J call TRBJ1-1; no definite D call. CDR1 and CDR2 (germline): LGHNA, YSLEER. This CDR3 comprises 15 residues. V lost 0 bases and J lost 5, with 13 bases in between. The CDR3 is CASSQDPGGETEAFF. For the CDR3, the DNA is TGCGCCAGCAGCCAAGATCCCGGCGGGGAAACTGAAGCTTTCTTT.

This chain joins TRBV19 and TRBJ2-3; 9 bases agree with TRBD1. Trimming removed 3 bases from V and 4 bases from J; junction bases left unmatched: 5. CDR1 is LNHDA, CDR2 SQIVND, per germline (reference sequence). The CDR3 is made up of 15 amino acids. This chain's CDR3 is CASSITGGLADTQYF. The CDR3 region has the DNA TGTGCCAGTAGTATCACAGGGGGCTTGGCAGATACGCAGTATTTT.

This sequence joins TRBV7-2 and TRBJ2-2, with 9 nucleotides matching TRBD2. V gave up 2 bases and J gave up 2 bases; unmatched junction bases: 3. This CDR3 contains 16 residues. Germline CDR1 SGHTA, CDR2 FQGNSA. Here the CDR3 reads CASSLRLAVNTGELFF. CDR3 DNA sequence: TGTGCCAGCAGCTTACGACTAGCGGTTAACACCGGGGAGCTGTTTTTT.

V is TRBV10-3 and J is TRBJ2-1; TRBD2 agrees at 7 bases. J gave up 7 bases and V 8 bases, and 5 bases lay outside the gene matches. CDR1 and CDR2 (germline): ENHRY, SYGVKD. The CDR3 is 12 residues long. CDR3 residues: CAIEGGGNEQFF. CDR3 nucleotide sequence: TGTGCCATCGAGGGCGGGGGTAATGAGCAGTTCTTC.

This clone was seen only once. The J gene is TRBJ1-6, the V gene TRBV11-3, with 7 bases identical to TRBD1. Germline CDR1 and CDR2: SGHNT and YENEEA. The CDR3 sequence is 16 residues long. With 6 bases clipped from V and 8 bases from J, the junction kept 13 bases outside the gene matches. CDR3 in DNA: TGTGCCAGCAGTTCGACAGGGCTTGAGGGAGATTCACCCCTCCACTTT. It translates to CASSSTGLEGDSPLHF.

The rearrangement uses TRBV6-2 or TRBV6-3 and TRBJ1-1; 10 positions agree with TRBD1. Losses at the gene ends were 0 bases for V and 8 bases for J; bases not matched to a gene: 6. Per germline, CDR1 MNHEY and CDR2 SVGEGT. The length of the CDR3 is 15 residues. The CDR3 loop is CASSYSRPGQGEAFF. In DNA, the CDR3 is TGTGCCAGCAGTTACTCGAGGCCGGGACAGGGGGAAGCTTTCTTT.

The J gene is TRBJ2-3, the V gene TRBV15; TRBD2 agrees at 12 bases. Trimming took 5 bases from V and 2 from J; bases not matched to a gene: 14. Germline loops: CDR1 LNHNV, CDR2 YYDKDF (reference sequence). The CDR3 is made up of 19 amino acids. The CDR3 loop is CATSPSGGAFDGFTDTQYF. The CDR3 DNA sequence: TGTGCCACCAGCCCTAGCGGGGGGGCTTTTGACGGTTTCACAGATACGCAGTATTTT.

This clone has only a few counts. The J gene is TRBJ2-7, the V gene TRBV6-5, with D uncertain. The germline V and J ends were trimmed by 0 bases and 6 bases, with 6 bases remaining between them. The CDR3 runs 12 residues. The germline V gene has CDR1 MNHEY and CDR2 SVGAGI. The CDR3 reads CASSYSASEQYF. CDR3 sequence (DNA): TGTGCCAGCAGTTACTCCGCCAGCGAGCAGTACTTC.

The chain carries TRBV18 and TRBJ2-7; 9 bases match TRBD1. The V gene's germline CDR1 is KGHSH and CDR2 LQKENI. The CDR3 has 14 residues. Unmatched junction bases numbered 3, after V lost 4 bases and J lost 2 bases. The CDR3 nucleotides read TGTGCCAGCTCACTGGACAGGGGTCCCTACGAGCAGTACTTC. Translation: CASSLDRGPYEQYF.

This chain joins TRBV21-1 and TRBJ2-3; the table gives TRBD1 as D, unverified against the DNA. TRBV21-1 is termed a pseudogene. This CDR3 contains 14 residues. CDR3 sequence reads: CASSWTGSTDTQYF. In DNA form, the CDR3 reads TGTGCCAGCAGCTGGACAGGGAGCACAGATACGCAGTATTTT.

This clone was recorded once. This chain connects TRBV19 to TRBJ1-6; possibly TRBD1 for D (5 bases). This CDR3 comprises 14 residues. Germline loops: CDR1 LNHDA, CDR2 SQIVND (reference sequence). V dropped 7 bases and J dropped 5 bases, with 12 bases sitting between them. The CDR3 region has the DNA TGTGCCAGTAAAAGGGCAGGGAATAATTCACCCCTCCACTTT. Protein sequence: CASKRAGNNSPLHF.

The chain carries TRBV6-4 and TRBJ2-1; the D gene is possibly TRBD1 (6 bases). The germline gives CDR1 MRHNA, CDR2 SNTAGT. The CDR3 sequence is 16 residues long. Trimming removed 0 bases from V and 6 bases from J, with 15 bases in between. The CDR3 here is CASSDSWDTRINEQFF. CDR3 sequence (DNA): TGTGCCAGCAGTGACTCGTGGGACACACGAATCAATGAGCAGTTCTTC.

The chain couples TRBV4-1 to TRBJ1-2, with D possibly being TRBD1 (5 bases). Trimming took off 1 base at V and 5 bases at J, with 14 bases between the two ends. The germline CDR1 and CDR2 sequences are MGHRA and YSYEKL. The CDR3 contains 15 residues. For the CDR3, the DNA is TGCGCCAGCAGCCAAGTGGAAGGGCAGGGTTATGGCTACACCTTC. The encoded protein is CASSQVEGQGYGYTF.